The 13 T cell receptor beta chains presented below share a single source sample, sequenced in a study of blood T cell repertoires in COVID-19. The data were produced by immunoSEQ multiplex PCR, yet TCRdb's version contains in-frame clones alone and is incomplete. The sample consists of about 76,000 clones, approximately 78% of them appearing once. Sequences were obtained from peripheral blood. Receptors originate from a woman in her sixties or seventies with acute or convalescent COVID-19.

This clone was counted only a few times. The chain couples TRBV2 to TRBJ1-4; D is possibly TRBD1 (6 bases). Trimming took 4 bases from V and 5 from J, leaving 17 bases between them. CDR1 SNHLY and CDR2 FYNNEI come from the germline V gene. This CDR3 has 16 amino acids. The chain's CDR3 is CASSGTGTLENEKLFF. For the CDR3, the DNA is TGTGCCAGCAGTGGCACAGGGACCCTGGAGAATGAAAAACTGTTTTTT. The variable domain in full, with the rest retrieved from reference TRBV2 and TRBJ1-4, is EPEVTQTPSHQVTQMGQEVILRCVPISNHLYFYWYRQILGQKVEFLVSFYNNEISEKSEIFDDQFSVERPDGSNFTLKIRSTKLEDSAMYFCASSGTGTLENEKLFFGSGTQLSVL.

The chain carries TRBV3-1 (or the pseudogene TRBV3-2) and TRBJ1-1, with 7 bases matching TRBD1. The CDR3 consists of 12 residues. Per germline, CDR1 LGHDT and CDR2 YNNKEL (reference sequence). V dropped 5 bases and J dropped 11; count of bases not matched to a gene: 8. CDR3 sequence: CASSYPDREAFF. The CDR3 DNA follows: TGTGCCAGCAGCTATCCCGACAGGGAGGCTTTCTTT.

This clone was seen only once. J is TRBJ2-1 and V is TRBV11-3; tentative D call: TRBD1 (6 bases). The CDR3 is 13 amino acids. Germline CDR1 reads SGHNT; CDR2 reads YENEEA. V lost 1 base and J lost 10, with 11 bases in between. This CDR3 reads CASSLGGLGEQFF. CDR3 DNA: TGTGCCAGCAGCTTAGGGGGGCTGGGGGAGCAGTTCTTC. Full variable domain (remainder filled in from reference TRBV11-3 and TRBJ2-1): EAGVVQSPRYKIIEKKQPVAFWCNPISGHNTLYWYLQNLGQGPELLIRYENEEAVDDSQLPKDRFSAERLKGVDSTLKIQPAELGDSAVYLCASSLGGLGEQFFGPGTRLTVL.

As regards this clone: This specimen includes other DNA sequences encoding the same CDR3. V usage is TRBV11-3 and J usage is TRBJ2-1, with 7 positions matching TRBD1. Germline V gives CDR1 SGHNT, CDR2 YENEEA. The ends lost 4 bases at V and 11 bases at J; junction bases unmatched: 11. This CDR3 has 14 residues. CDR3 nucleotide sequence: TGTGCCAGCAGCTCCTCAACCGGGACAGAAAAGCAGTTCTTC. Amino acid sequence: CASSSSTGTEKQFF. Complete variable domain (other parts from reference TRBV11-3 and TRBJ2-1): EAGVVQSPRYKIIEKKQPVAFWCNPISGHNTLYWYLQNLGQGPELLIRYENEEAVDDSQLPKDRFSAERLKGVDSTLKIQPAELGDSAVYLCASSSSTGTEKQFFGPGTRLTVL.

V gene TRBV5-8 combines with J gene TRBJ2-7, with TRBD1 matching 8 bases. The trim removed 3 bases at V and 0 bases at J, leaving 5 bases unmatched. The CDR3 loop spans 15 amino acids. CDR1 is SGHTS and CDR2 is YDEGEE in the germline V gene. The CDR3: CASSSPGTGSYEQYF. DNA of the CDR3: TGTGCCAGCAGCTCACCCGGGACAGGCTCCTACGAGCAGTACTTC.

This CDR3 is CASSVEGFRDRGNTEAFF. In nucleotides, the CDR3 is TGTGCCAGCAGCGTAGAAGGGTTTCGGGACAGGGGGAACACTGAAGCTTTCTTT. This chain links TRBV9 with TRBJ1-1; TRBD1 matches 10 bases. This CDR3 has 18 residues. Looked up from germline, CDR1 is SGDLS and CDR2 is YYNGEE. The V gene end was trimmed by 0 bases and the J gene end by 1 base; junction bases not matched to a gene: 9.

As DNA, the CDR3 is TGTGCCTGGAGTGGAGGGACAGGGAGCCATGGCTACACCTTC. It is translated as CAWSGGTGSHGYTF. The chain joins TRBV30 to TRBJ1-2; 9 nucleotides line up with TRBD1. This CDR3 spans 14 amino acids. Germline V gives CDR1 GTSNPN, CDR2 SVGIG (reference sequence). Trimming at V came to 1 base and at J to 6 bases, leaving 6 bases not matched to a gene.

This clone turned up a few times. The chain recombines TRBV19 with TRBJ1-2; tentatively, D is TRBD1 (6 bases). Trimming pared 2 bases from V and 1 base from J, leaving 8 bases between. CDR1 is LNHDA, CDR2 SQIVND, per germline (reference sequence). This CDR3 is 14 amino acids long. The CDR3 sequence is CASSINRDNYGYTF. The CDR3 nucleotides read TGTGCCAGTAGTATAAACAGGGATAACTATGGCTACACCTTC.

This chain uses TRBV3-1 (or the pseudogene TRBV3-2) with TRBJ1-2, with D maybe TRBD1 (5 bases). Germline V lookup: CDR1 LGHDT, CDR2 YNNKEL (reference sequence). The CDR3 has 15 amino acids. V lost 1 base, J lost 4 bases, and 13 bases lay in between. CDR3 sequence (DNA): TGTGCCAGCAGCCAAGCCCTGACAGCAATCTATGGCTACACCTTC. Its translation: CASSQALTAIYGYTF.

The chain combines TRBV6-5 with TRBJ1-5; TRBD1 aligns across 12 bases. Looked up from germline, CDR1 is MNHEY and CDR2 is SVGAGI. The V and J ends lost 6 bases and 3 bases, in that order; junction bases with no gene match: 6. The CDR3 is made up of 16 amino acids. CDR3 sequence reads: CASSYGTGGFNQPQHF. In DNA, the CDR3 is TGTGCCAGCAGCTACGGGACAGGGGGCTTCAATCAGCCCCAGCATTTT.

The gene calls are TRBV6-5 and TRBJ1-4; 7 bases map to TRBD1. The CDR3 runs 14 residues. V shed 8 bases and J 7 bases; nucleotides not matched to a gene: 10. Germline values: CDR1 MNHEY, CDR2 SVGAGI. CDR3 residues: CASREGARGEKLFF. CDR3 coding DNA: TGTGCCAGCCGAGAGGGGGCGCGTGGTGAAAAACTGTTTTTT.

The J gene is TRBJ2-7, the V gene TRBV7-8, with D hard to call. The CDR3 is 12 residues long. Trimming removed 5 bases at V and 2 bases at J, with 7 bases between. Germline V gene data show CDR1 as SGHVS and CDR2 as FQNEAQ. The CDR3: CASSARAYEQYF. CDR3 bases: TGTGCCAGCAGCGCCCGCGCCTACGAGCAGTACTTC.

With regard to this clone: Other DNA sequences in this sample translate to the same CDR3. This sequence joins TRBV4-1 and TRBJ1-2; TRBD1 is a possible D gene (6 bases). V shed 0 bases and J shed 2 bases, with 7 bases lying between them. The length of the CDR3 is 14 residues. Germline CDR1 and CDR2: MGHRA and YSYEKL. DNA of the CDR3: TGCGCCAGCAGCCAAGAGGACAGAAACTATGGCTACACCTTC. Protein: CASSQEDRNYGYTF.